The next 12 T cell receptor beta chains were all read from a single sample in a study of regulatory T cells in long-lasting Graves disease. The authors built TCR beta libraries using iRepertoire HTBI primers and Arm-PCR of CDR3 regions. TCRdb re-derived calls from the multiplex PCR reads in MiXCR, one entry per CDR3 protein. The sample includes about 400,000 distinct CDR3 sequences, 15% of them seen just once. The time point here: newly diagnosed GD, antithyroid drugs for less than 3 months. PBMC RNA served as the TCR library source. The material sequenced was peripheral blood mononuclear cells (PBMCs), taken at new diagnosis, from a patient treated with antithyroid drugs. The source of these receptors is a female donor with Graves disease.

This clonotype has at least ten counts. This chain connects TRBV2 to TRBJ1-5; the match to TRBD1 covers 10 bases. CDR3 length: 15 amino acids. V lost 6 bases, J lost 6 bases, and 8 bases stayed unmatched. CDR1 is SNHLY, CDR2 FYNNEI, per germline. As DNA, the CDR3 is TGTGCCAGCAGAACTGGACAGGGGGACGTTCAGCCCCAGCATTTT. Protein product: CASRTGQGDVQPQHF.

This clonotype has a count of ten or more. V and J are TRBV5-1 and TRBJ1-6; D is unclear. V was shortened by 3 bases and J by 6 bases, with 13 bases between the two germline ends. The V gene's germline CDR1 is SGHRS and CDR2 YFSETQ. The CDR3 totals 15 residues. As DNA, the CDR3 is TGCGCCAGCAGCTCCGTAGGGAGTTCTAATTCACCCCTCCACTTT. It yields the protein CASSSVGSSNSPLHF. The complete variable domain, with remaining parts taken from reference TRBV5-1 and TRBJ1-6, reads KAGVTQTPRYLIKTRGQQVTLSCSPISGHRSVSWYQQTPGQGLQFLFEYFSETQRNKGNFPGRFSGRQFSNSRSEMNVSTLELGDSALYLCASSSVGSSNSPLHFGNGTRLTVT.

This clonotype was counted at least ten times. The gene calls are TRBV11-2 and TRBJ2-3; TRBD1 agrees at 10 bases. The J segment lost 4 bases and the V segment lost 6 bases, leaving 4 bases of the junction unmatched. The CDR3 length is 14 residues. CDR1 is SGHAT, CDR2 FQNNGV, per germline. CDR3 DNA: TGTGCCAGCAGTCCCGGGACAGGGGCAGATACGCAGTATTTT. The encoded protein is CASSPGTGADTQYF.

This clonotype has more than one count but fewer than ten. The V call is TRBV5-1, the J call TRBJ2-3, with a possible D match to TRBD1 (6 bases). CDR1 is SGHRS and CDR2 is YFSETQ in the germline V gene. This CDR3 region has 15 residues. V gave up 0 bases and J gave up 4 bases, with 12 bases separating them. The CDR3 nucleotides read TGCGCCAGCAGCTTGGTTGGCAGGGGAGCAGATACGCAGTATTTT. Protein sequence: CASSLVGRGADTQYF.

This clonotype was detected ten times or more. This rearrangement joins TRBV9 to TRBJ1-1, with a possible D match to TRBD1 (5 bases). Trimming took off 4 bases at V and 0 bases at J, with 13 bases between the two ends. The CDR3 loop spans 15 amino acids. CDR1 is SGDLS and CDR2 is YYNGEE in the germline V gene. The DNA of the CDR3 is TGTGCCAGCAGCCCCGCCGGGGGGATGAACACTGAAGCTTTCTTT. Its translation: CASSPAGGMNTEAFF.

This chain links TRBV5-4 with TRBJ1-1; 8 positions match TRBD1. This CDR3 has 15 residues. V was clipped by 4 bases and J by 4 bases; unmatched bases: 9. Germline values: CDR1 SGHNT, CDR2 YYREEE (reference sequence). The CDR3 protein is CASSDRQGMGTEAFF. CDR3 coding DNA: TGTGCCAGCAGCGATCGACAGGGGATGGGCACTGAAGCTTTCTTT.

There are many counts of this clonotype. This chain uses TRBV28 with TRBJ1-1; D unclear. Germline assignment: CDR1 MDHEN and CDR2 SYDVKM. The V and J ends lost 4 bases and 2 bases respectively, with 11 bases between them. The length of the CDR3 is 14 residues. In DNA, the CDR3 is TGTGCCAGCAGTTCCCCCGGCAGAAACACTGAAGCTTTCTTT. This encodes CASSSPGRNTEAFF.

The table lists this clonotype with many counts. The rearrangement uses TRBV9 and TRBJ2-6; D may be TRBD2 (6 bases). V was clipped by 4 bases and J by 7 bases, with 21 bases between them. The CDR3 is 17 amino acids. Germline V gene lookup returns CDR1 SGDLS and CDR2 YYNGEE. In DNA form, the CDR3 reads TGTGCCAGCAGCTCTAAAGGGCCACCGACTAGTGCCAACGTCCTGACTTTC. Encoded protein: CASSSKGPPTSANVLTF.

This clonotype was seen ten or more times. The rearrangement joins TRBV5-1 to TRBJ2-6; D tentatively fits TRBD1 or TRBD2 (5 bases each). Trimming stripped 6 bases from V and 3 bases from J, with 10 bases between. Per germline, CDR1 SGHRS and CDR2 YFSETQ. CDR3 length equals 14 residues. The CDR3 reads CASTLGVGANVLTF. CDR3 in DNA: TGCGCCAGCACCCTGGGGGTTGGGGCCAACGTCCTGACTTTC.

As concerns this clonotype: A much larger clone lies one base from this, so it may be a read error. Because the CDR3 is missing its conserved closing phenylalanine or tryptophan, this is likely a read error. The V and J genes are TRBV19 and TRBJ2-1; 9 nucleotides align to TRBD1. The germline V gene has CDR1 LNHDA and CDR2 SQIVND (reference sequence). V trimming: 3 bases; J trimming: 8 bases; junction bases outside the gene matches: 11. CDR3 length: 16 residues. CDR3 in DNA: TGTGCCAGTAGTATGAATCGGGGACAGGGAAGGGATGAGCAGTTCTCC. Translated, it gives CASSMNRGQGRDEQFS.

At least ten counts were recorded for this clonotype. The V call is TRBV20-1, the J call TRBJ2-3, with 13 positions matching TRBD2. J lost 0 bases, V lost 2 bases, and 5 bases had no gene match. The CDR3 sequence is 17 residues long. The V gene's germline CDR1 is DFQATT and CDR2 SNEGSKA (reference sequence). Written as DNA, the CDR3 is TGCAGTGCTAGAAAGGGACTAGCGGGAACTAGCACAGATACGCAGTATTTT. Its protein is CSARKGLAGTSTDTQYF.

This clonotype was observed many times. The rearrangement uses TRBV13 and TRBJ1-1; D remains ambiguous. V lost 5 bases, J lost 4 bases, and 14 bases lay in between. The length of the CDR3 is 14 residues. Germline V gives CDR1 PRHDT, CDR2 FYEKMQ (reference sequence). The CDR3 nucleotides are TGTGCCAGCAGCCGACATCATCGGGTCACTGAAGCTTTCTTT. Protein: CASSRHHRVTEAFF.